This is a list of T cell receptor beta chains from one sample in a study of vaccination and CD4 T cells after COVID-19. Antigens of these TCRs are unknown. TCRdb re-analysed the PCR reads in MiXCR, keeping a single row per CDR3 protein. In the table there are some 15,000 distinct CDR3 sequences, 36% of which are singletons. Sample: cultured CD4+ T cells from blood. Receptors originate from a human donor with COVID-19. The CDR3 runs from the conserved cysteine through the conserved F or W. The D gene is left open where the match is weak. For some rows the clone size is stated as once, few or many, or as a class when expanded; others skip it.

clone_size	d_call	v_call	j_call	cdr3_nt	cdr3_aa
NA	TRBD1	TRBV19	TRBJ2-2	TGTGCCAGTGGGACAGGGGCTAGGAACACCGGGGAGCTGTTTTTT	CASGTGARNTGELFF
NA	TRBD1	TRBV3-1	TRBJ2-7	TGTGCCAGCAGCCCTTCCGGGACAGTCTCCTACGAGCAGTACTTC	CASSPSGTVSYEQYF
NA	TRBD2	TRBV28	TRBJ2-1	TGTGCCAGCAGAGCTGCGGCCCGGGGGGATAGAAATGAGCAGTTCTTC	CASRAAARGDRNEQFF
few	NA	TRBV6-1	TRBJ1-2	TGTGCCAGCAGCGAGGACAGCTTTTATGGCTACACCTTC	CASSEDSFYGYTF
few	NA	TRBV7-2	TRBJ1-4	TGTGCCAGCAGACCAACCTTTGCAACTAATGAAAAACTGTTTTTT	CASRPTFATNEKLFF
few	NA	TRBV6-5	TRBJ1-3	TGTGCCAGCAGTTACTCCCAGACTGGAAACACCATATATTTT	CASSYSQTGNTIYF
NA	TRBD1	TRBV5-4	TRBJ2-7	TGTGCCAGCAGCAAATGGACTGACAGGGCCGAGCAGTACTTC	CASSKWTDRAEQYF
few	NA	TRBV6-1	TRBJ1-2	TGTGCCAGCAGAATTGGGACCACCTATGGCTACACCTTC	CASRIGTTYGYTF
NA	NA	TRBV28	TRBJ2-7	TGTGCCAGCAATCTCCTGGGGGAAAACCCCTACGAGCAGTACTTC	CASNLLGENPYEQYF
few	NA	TRBV7-2	TRBJ2-1	TGTGCCAGCAGCTTCCGCCAGAACAATGAGCAGTTCTTC	CASSFRQNNEQFF
NA	NA	TRBV12-3/TRBV12-4	TRBJ1-2	TGTGCCAGCAGTTCTCGCAGGTCCCAAGGCTATGGCTACACCTTC	CASSSRRSQGYGYTF
few	NA	TRBV19	TRBJ2-3	TGTGCCAGCGGGACGGCTAGCACAGATACGCAGTATTTT	CASGTASTDTQYF
NA	NA	TRBV27	TRBJ2-1	TGTGCCAGCAGTTCCCCCAGGGCGTCTAGCTCCTACAATGAGCAGTTCTTC	CASSSPRASSSYNEQFF
NA	TRBD2	TRBV6-2/TRBV6-3	TRBJ2-1	TGTGCCAGCAGTTACACACTAGCGGGGTCCAATGAGCAGTTCTTC	CASSYTLAGSNEQFF
NA	NA	TRBV5-1	TRBJ1-2	TGCGCCAGCAGCTCGGTACCGGGACGGGGAAACTATGGCTACACCTTC	CASSSVPGRGNYGYTF
few	NA	TRBV7-2	TRBJ1-2	TGTGCCAGCAGCCGGGGGGGAATGCAATATGGCTACACCTTC	CASSRGGMQYGYTF
once	TRBD1	TRBV5-4	TRBJ2-2	TGTGCCAGCAGTAACGGACAGGGGGCGCGCCCCGGGGAGCTGTTTTTT	CASSNGQGARPGELFF
NA	NA	TRBV12-5	TRBJ1-3	TGTGCTAGTTTTACAGGGAGCTCTGGAAACACCATATATTTT	CASFTGSSGNTIYF
once	NA	TRBV29-1	TRBJ2-1	TGCAGCGCGGGGGGCGGGGGAGCTCACAATGAGCAGTTCTTC	CSAGGGGAHNEQFF
NA	NA	TRBV27	TRBJ2-6	TGTGCCAGCACTAGCGCGGGGATCTTTCCTGGGGCCAACGTCCTGACTTTC	CASTSAGIFPGANVLTF
NA	NA	TRBV20-1	TRBJ2-7	TGCAGTGCTAGTAATCTAGCTCGCTACGAGCAGTACTTC	CSASNLARYEQYF
few	TRBD2	TRBV2	TRBJ2-1	TGTGCCTGCCGGGAGGAGAGCTCCTACAATGAGCAGTTCTTC	CACREESSYNEQFF
NA	NA	TRBV5-1	TRBJ2-5	TGCGCCAGCAGCGACAATCAGGCCCGGGGAGAGACCCAGTACTTC	CASSDNQARGETQYF
NA	TRBD1	TRBV6-1	TRBJ2-2	TGTGCCAGCGACGCTAGGGGGCGCAGCACCGGGGAGCTGTTTTTT	CASDARGRSTGELFF
few	NA	TRBV19	TRBJ1-1	TGTGCCAGTAGTATAGGTTTGCGGACTGAAGCTTTCTTT	CASSIGLRTEAFF
few	NA	TRBV30	TRBJ1-6	TGTGCCTGCAAGCCAGGGATCTCCAATTCACCCCTCCACTTT	CACKPGISNSPLHF
few	TRBD1	TRBV11-1	TRBJ1-2	TGTGCCAGCAGCCTGACAGGGGAGAGGGCTAACTATGGCTACACCTTC	CASSLTGERANYGYTF
NA	NA	TRBV6-5	TRBJ1-2	TGTGCCAGCAGTTACTCAGGGGCGCCGGACTATGGCTACACCTTC	CASSYSGAPDYGYTF
once	NA	TRBV7-6	TRBJ2-3	TGTGCCAGCAGCTTAGGGAGGCAGGGCGTCACAGATACGCAGTATTTT	CASSLGRQGVTDTQYF
few	NA	TRBV19	TRBJ1-5	TGTGCCACCAATGCGGACGGGATTAGCAATCAGCCCCAGCATTTT	CATNADGISNQPQHF
few	TRBD1	TRBV6-1	TRBJ1-2	TGTGCCAGCACCATGACAGGGGCCCCCCACTCCTATGGCTACACCTTC	CASTMTGAPHSYGYTF
few	TRBD1	TRBV12-3/TRBV12-4	TRBJ1-5	TGTGCCAGCAGTTTCTTGTCGACAGGGGATCGCCAGCCCCAGCATTTT	CASSFLSTGDRQPQHF
few	TRBD2	TRBV24-1	TRBJ2-3	TGTGCCACCGCACCGGGACTAGCGGGGGACGAAGTCACAGATACGCAGTATTTT	CATAPGLAGDEVTDTQYF
NA	TRBD1	TRBV6-1	TRBJ2-7	TGTGCCAGCAGCCGGGACAGGGTCAGATCCTACGAGCAGTACTTC	CASSRDRVRSYEQYF
few	TRBD1	TRBV19	TRBJ1-5	TGTGCCAGTAGTGAAATAGGGCAGGGGGCACAGCCCCAGCATTTT	CASSEIGQGAQPQHF